The source of this T cell receptor beta chain is a study of blood T cell repertoires in COVID-19. The overall study: T cells, B-cell-depleted T cells, or PBMCs provided the cDNA or gDNA that served as material.

V dropped 1 base and J dropped 0 bases, with 4 bases sitting between them. The CDR3 is 14 residues long. From germline, CDR1 is LGHNA and CDR2 YNFKEQ. During active infection, Seattle patients enrolled and were then monitored through disease. Libraries were prepared by immunoSEQ multiplex PCR; TCRdb keeps only in-frame clonotypes and omits some of them. The table shows 300,000 to 450,000 clones, with more than 75% occurring only once. Sequencing used peripheral blood. J is TRBJ1-3 and V is TRBV4-2, with D unclear. The origin of this receptor is a woman in her sixties or seventies with COVID-19, enrolled during active disease. In nucleotides, the CDR3 is TGTGCCAGCAGCCAAGCCAGCTCTGGAAACACCATATATTTT. This encodes CASSQASSGNTIYF.